A selection of T cell receptor beta chains follows, all from one sample in a study of Graves' ophthalmopathy and Graves' hyperthyroidism. TCRdb reprocessed the multiplex PCR reads via MiXCR and lists one record per CDR3 protein. The table records 500,000 to 700,000 distinct CDR3 sequences, approximately 21% of them present only once. Sequencing input: peripheral blood. The origin of the receptors is a woman younger than 35 with stable Graves' hyperthyroidism. Some clones in this sample may be carry-over from other donors' samples. Both conserved end residues are part of each CDR3. A D gene is named only where the DNA matches it firmly. Where a row states a size, it is once, few, many or the class of an expanded clone; other rows omit it.

V	D	J	size	DNA	CDR3
TRBV12-3/TRBV12-4	TRBD1	TRBJ2-5	-	TGTGCCAGCAGCCTCAGAGGACAGGGGTATGAGACCCAGTACTTC	CASSLRGQGYETQYF
TRBV2	-	TRBJ1-1	many	TGTGCCAGCAGTTCGGACGGGAACACTGAAGCTTTCTTT	CASSSDGNTEAFF
TRBV7-2	-	TRBJ1-2	many	TGTGCCAGCAGCTCACCGGGTACGATGGTGTATGGCTACACCTTC	CASSSPGTMVYGYTF
TRBV6-1	-	TRBJ2-5	many	TGTGCCAGCAGTGGAACGTCGGGTCTCCAAGAGACCCAGTACTTC	CASSGTSGLQETQYF
TRBV7-6	-	TRBJ1-1	few	TGTGCCAGCAGCTTATCGACAAGAGAAGCTTTCTTT	CASSLSTREAFF
TRBV7-2	-	TRBJ1-2	many	TGTGCCAGCAGCGCTTATACCCCGGATGGCTACACCTTC	CASSAYTPDGYTF
TRBV29-1	TRBD2	TRBJ2-7	many	TGCAGCGTGGGACTAGCACACGAGCAGTACTTC	CSVGLAHEQYF
TRBV30	-	TRBJ1-2	-	TGTGCCTGGAGTGTAAGATACCGGTGGGTAGGCAACTATGGCTACACCTTC	CAWSVRYRWVGNYGYTF
TRBV10-1	-	TRBJ1-1	many	TGCGCCAGCAGTGGGGACACTGGAGCTGAAGCTTTCTTT	CASSGDTGAEAFF
TRBV20-1	TRBD2	TRBJ2-7	few	TGCAGTGCTAGTTCCGGAAGCGGGAGGTCCTACGAGCAGTACTTC	CSASSGSGRSYEQYF
TRBV27	-	TRBJ2-7	few	TGTGCCAGCAGTTTATCCGGGGATATCTACGAGCAGTACTTC	CASSLSGDIYEQYF
TRBV24-1	TRBD2	TRBJ2-7	-	TGTGCCACCAAGGGTCTAGCGGGAGTCGGGGTGGAACATTTGTTACGCTACGAGCAGTACTTC	CATKGLAGVGVEHLLRYEQYF
TRBV20-1	-	TRBJ2-5	many	TGCAGTGCTAGACGACGGGGCGGGAACCAAGAGACCCAGTACTTC	CSARRRGGNQETQYF
TRBV5-4	-	TRBJ2-5	-	TGTGCCAGCAGCGCTGAGACTTTGGGGGAGACCCAGTACTTC	CASSAETLGETQYF
TRBV28	-	TRBJ1-2	-	TGTGCCAGCAGACCTGGACCCGGCAGTAACTATGGCTACACCTTC	CASRPGPGSNYGYTF
TRBV24-1	-	TRBJ1-3	-	TGTGCCACCAGTGATCCCTCGGACAGAGCCTCTGGAAACACCATATATTTT	CATSDPSDRASGNTIYF
TRBV10-2	-	TRBJ2-5	many	TGCGCCAGCAGTAAAGGCAGGGTATCGGGAGAGACCCAGTACTTC	CASSKGRVSGETQYF
TRBV6-1	-	TRBJ2-7	-	TGTGCCACCCTCGGGGGAAACGAGCAGTACTTC	CATLGGNEQYF
TRBV7-9	-	TRBJ2-7	many	TGTGCCAGCAGCCACCCGTGGGGCGAGCAGTACTTC	CASSHPWGEQYF
TRBV3-1	-	TRBJ1-1	-	TGTGCCAGCAGCCAAGGTCCACACTATGAAGCTTTCTTT	CASSQGPHYEAFF
TRBV20-1	TRBD1	TRBJ2-7	many	TGCAGTGCTAGAGAAACAGGGGGATTTACCTACGAGCAGTACTTC	CSARETGGFTYEQYF
TRBV20-1	-	TRBJ2-7	-	TGCAGTGCTAGAGGGGGACAACTATTCTCCTACGATCAGTACTTC	CSARGGQLFSYDQYF
TRBV12-3/TRBV12-4	-	TRBJ1-5	many	TGTGCCAGCAGCCTAGGGGGGAAAAGCAATCAGCCCCAGCATTTT	CASSLGGKSNQPQHF
TRBV30	TRBD1	TRBJ1-5	many	TGTGCCTGGAGTAGAGGTGGGGGACAGGGGAAGTCCCAGCATTTT	CAWSRGGGQGKSQHF
TRBV5-1	-	TRBJ1-6	-	TGCGCCAGCAGACGGTCCGGGACAAAGAATTCACCCCTCCACTTT	CASRRSGTKNSPLHF
TRBV20-1	-	TRBJ1-6	many	TGCAGTGCTAGAGGTCAGGGCTTTGGGAATAATTCACCCCTCCACTTT	CSARGQGFGNNSPLHF
TRBV27	TRBD1	TRBJ1-2	few	TGTGCCAGCAAAGGATCGACAGGGGGATATGGCTACACCTTC	CASKGSTGGYGYTF
TRBV5-1	-	TRBJ1-3	few	TGCGCCAGCAGCTTGAAAGGGGGGGATACTGGAAACACCATATATTTT	CASSLKGGDTGNTIYF
TRBV29-1	-	TRBJ2-5	many	TGCAGCGTTGACGATTTCTACAAAGAGACCCAGTACTTC	CSVDDFYKETQYF
TRBV6-1	-	TRBJ2-7	-	TGTGCCAGCAGTCTAGACAGGATCAGGGAGCAGTACTTC	CASSLDRIREQYF
TRBV20-1	-	TRBJ2-7	many	TGCAGTGCCCTTGGACAAACCTACGAGCAGTACTTC	CSALGQTYEQYF
TRBV7-8	TRBD1	TRBJ2-5	-	TGTGCCAGCAGACATAGGTTCCCCGGGACAGAGTACCAAGAGACCCAGTACTTC	CASRHRFPGTEYQETQYF
TRBV27	TRBD2	TRBJ2-4	few	TGTGCCAGCAAACGACTAGCGGGGGGCAAAAACATTCAGTACTTC	CASKRLAGGKNIQYF
TRBV2	TRBD1	TRBJ2-2	-	TGTGCCAGCACACAGGGGGCTAACACCGGGGAGCTGTTTTTT	CASTQGANTGELFF
TRBV6-1	TRBD1	TRBJ2-5	-	TGTGCCAGCAATCCGACAGGGCCCCAAGAGACCCAGTACTTC	CASNPTGPQETQYF
TRBV6-5	TRBD1	TRBJ1-5	many	TGTGCCAGCAGTTACAACAGGGGCTTGGGGCAGCCCCAGCATTTT	CASSYNRGLGQPQHF
TRBV11-1	TRBD1	TRBJ1-1	many	TGTGCCAGCAGCGTCGGGACAGGGGGAACTGAAGCTTTCTTT	CASSVGTGGTEAFF
TRBV27	-	TRBJ2-5	-	TGTGCCAGCAGAGAGAGAGGCCGGTACCAAGAGACCCAGTACTTC	CASRERGRYQETQYF
TRBV28	-	TRBJ2-7	many	TGTGCCAGCAGCGTCCGTGACACATCCTACGAGCAGTACTTC	CASSVRDTSYEQYF
TRBV12-3/TRBV12-4	TRBD1	TRBJ2-2	many	TGTGCCAGCCAGGGGGAGAACGGGGAGCTGTTTTTT	CASQGENGELFF
TRBV7-3	-	TRBJ1-6	many	TGTGCCAGCAGCTTAGGGAGCTGGAATTCACCCCTCCACTTT	CASSLGSWNSPLHF
TRBV27	TRBD1	TRBJ1-6	-	TGTGCCAGCAGTGACAGGGGGCTCTCCTATAATTCACCCCTCCACTTT	CASSDRGLSYNSPLHF
TRBV2	TRBD1	TRBJ1-2	few	TGTGCCAGCAGTTCTACAGGGGAAGGGGGCTACACCTTC	CASSSTGEGGYTF
TRBV30	-	TRBJ1-1	-	TGTGCCTGGAGTCCACGGAACACTGGAGCTTTCTTT	CAWSPRNTGAFF
TRBV20-1	-	TRBJ1-1	many	TGCAGTGCTGAATTATTACACACTGAAGCTTTCTTT	CSAELLHTEAFF
TRBV20-1	-	TRBJ2-5	-	TGCAGTGCCCACAAGGAGGGGGGGTCGGAATCAGAGACCCAGTACTTC	CSAHKEGGSESETQYF